These 12 T cell receptor beta chains originate from one sample sequenced in a study of blood T cells in healthy people across ages. A second about 6 to 12 cycle PCR used barcoded and J-beta primers. MiXCR was run by TCRdb on the 5' RACE reads, yielding one entry per CDR3 protein. The table includes approximately 1.5 million distinct CDR3 sequences, approximately 32% detected once. Material: blood. These receptors were obtained from a young woman in good health.

This clonotype was found a few times. The gene calls are TRBV29-1 and TRBJ2-7, with 7 bases fitting TRBD1. This CDR3 region has 13 residues. The germline V gene has CDR1 SQVTM and CDR2 ANQGSEA. V lost 7 bases to trimming and J lost 4 bases; unmatched junction nucleotides: 10. The CDR3, as DNA: TGCAGCGCGGCCGGGACAGAGGATTACGAGCAGTACTTC. It specifies CSAAGTEDYEQYF.

The J gene is TRBJ2-1, the V gene TRBV6-5, with TRBD2 identical over 8 bases. Germline V gives CDR1 MNHEY, CDR2 SVGAGI. The ends lost 0 bases at V and 8 bases at J; junction bases unmatched: 9. The CDR3 is 16 residues long. CDR3 in amino acids: CASSYSAGEGLDEQFF. The CDR3 DNA is TGTGCCAGCAGTTACTCAGCGGGAGAGGGGTTAGATGAGCAGTTCTTC.

The genes are TRBV12-3 or TRBV12-4 and TRBJ1-2, with D possibly matching TRBD1 (6 bases). Trimming stripped 5 bases from V and 8 bases from J, with 18 bases between. The CDR3 extends over 14 amino acids. CDR3 protein: CASSPLGGPGGYTF. For the CDR3, the DNA is TGTGCCAGCAGTCCACTCGGGGGCCCAGGGGGCTACACCTTC.

This clonotype has ten or more counts. This chain joins TRBV20-1 and TRBJ2-5; 7 nucleotides agree with TRBD1. This CDR3 is 16 amino acids long. Trimming at V came to 0 bases and at J to 4 bases, leaving 11 bases not matched to a gene. In germline, CDR1 is DFQATT, CDR2 SNEGSKA (reference sequence). The DNA for the CDR3 is TGCAGTGCTAGAGACCCCCGGACAGGTCGGGGAGAGACCCAGTACTTC. Its protein is CSARDPRTGRGETQYF.

Comments on this clonotype: With a much larger clone just one base away, this may be a read error. The rearrangement uses TRBV12-3 or TRBV12-4 and TRBJ2-3; the match to TRBD1 covers 7 bases. V lost 6 bases and J lost 10; bases outside the gene matches: 13. This CDR3 comprises 14 residues. This CDR3 reads CASSTARQGYAQYF. The CDR3 DNA reads TGTGCCAGCAGCACCGCCCGACAGGGATATGCGCAGTATTTT.

This rearrangement joins TRBV5-5 to TRBJ1-1; D is unclear. Germline CDR1 is SGHKS and CDR2 is YYEKEE (reference sequence). This CDR3 is 16 amino acids long. V lost 5 bases and J lost 0, with 17 bases in between. CDR3 residues: CASRITRQNMNTEAFF. In nucleotides, the CDR3 is TGTGCCAGCAGGATAACGCGGCAGAACATGAACACTGAAGCTTTCTTT. The variable domain in full, completed from reference TRBV5-5 and TRBJ1-1, reads DAGVTQSPTHLIKTRGQQVTLRCSPISGHKSVSWYQQVLGQGPQFIFQYYEKEERGRGNFPDRFSARQFPNYSSELNVNALLLGDSALYLCASRITRQNMNTEAFFGQGTRLTVV.

The chain carries TRBV20-1 and TRBJ2-2; no clear D. The ends were cut back, 2 bases at V and 4 bases at J, with 8 bases in the middle. The CDR3 consists of 13 residues. Germline CDR1 reads DFQATT; CDR2 reads SNEGSKA (reference sequence). Here the CDR3 DNA reads TGCAGTGCTAGAAGACCCCTCACCGGGGAGCTGTTTTTT. This sequence encodes CSARRPLTGELFF.

The chain links TRBV3-1 to TRBJ1-1, with D uncertain. The germline gives CDR1 LGHDT, CDR2 YNNKEL (reference sequence). V lost 5 bases and J 3 bases, leaving 7 bases between the germline ends. This CDR3 is 12 amino acids long. Here the CDR3 reads CASSKWDTEAFF. As DNA, the CDR3 is TGTGCCAGCAGCAAATGGGACACTGAAGCTTTCTTT.

In its sample, this clonotype was seen once. The CDR3 sequence is CASSEGWTWGADTQYF. CDR3 coding DNA: TGTGCCAGCAGTGAAGGATGGACTTGGGGGGCAGATACGCAGTATTTT. V is TRBV25-1 and J is TRBJ2-3; a weak D match, TRBD2 (6 bases). Trimming shortened V by 2 bases and J by 4 bases, and 16 bases separated the two germline ends. The CDR3 runs 16 residues. In germline, CDR1 is MGHDK, CDR2 SYGVNS.

This clonotype was counted a few times. CDR3 sequence reads: CASRQDRGQVYGYTF. In DNA form, the CDR3 reads TGTGCCAGCAGACAAGACAGGGGGCAGGTCTATGGCTACACCTTC. The V call is TRBV7-2, the J call TRBJ1-2; 10 bases are shared with TRBD1. Germline V gives CDR1 SGHTA, CDR2 FQGNSA. The CDR3 loop spans 15 amino acids. The V and J ends lost 6 bases and 4 bases, in that order; junction bases with no gene match: 8.

Concerning this clonotype: A much larger clone lies one base from this, so it may be a read error. V gene TRBV29-1 combines with J gene TRBJ2-7; 8 nucleotides align to TRBD2. Germline values: CDR1 SQVTM, CDR2 ANQGSEA. The CDR3 length is 13 residues. The CDR3 here is CSVKREPSYGQYF. As DNA, the CDR3 is TGCAGCGTCAAGCGGGAGCCCTCCTACGGGCAGTACTTC.

This chain's CDR3 is CASRIASTDTQYF. For the CDR3, the DNA is TGCGCCAGCAGGATCGCAAGCACAGATACGCAGTATTTT. The genes are TRBV10-2 and TRBJ2-3, with unresolved D. V dropped 6 bases and J dropped 0 bases, with 7 bases sitting between them. Germline assignment: CDR1 WSHSY and CDR2 SAAADI. There are 13 residues in the CDR3.